The 25 T cell receptor beta chains given below trace back to one sample, sequenced in a study of cytomegalovirus exposure and HLA in healthy donors. Amplification used 60 Vbeta primers and 13 Jbeta primers. The table came from immunoSEQ multiplex PCR; TCRdb's copy has only in-frame clones and leaves some out. The repertoire holds around 130,000 clones, with over 60% as singletons. The sequenced sample was PBMCs. The receptors were gathered from a human donor in good health.

The rearrangement links TRBV6-5 to TRBJ2-3, with 8 bases aligning to TRBD2. This CDR3 is built from 14 residues. The trim removed 8 bases at V and 5 bases at J, leaving 9 bases unmatched. CDR1 MNHEY and CDR2 SVGAGI come from the germline V gene. Here the CDR3 reads CASWEAGVIDTQYF. In DNA, the CDR3 is TGTGCCAGCTGGGAAGCGGGGGTAATAGATACGCAGTATTTT.

V usage is TRBV5-6 and J usage is TRBJ2-1, with D uncertain. V was cut by 6 bases and J by 9 bases, with 22 bases left in between. CDR1 and CDR2 (germline): SGHDT, YYEEEE. The length of the CDR3 is 15 residues. CDR3 bases: TGTGCCAGCAAAACCCAGTTTCCCGCCTTCACTGAGCAGTTCTTC. Translated: CASKTQFPAFTEQFF.

Only a few counts were recorded for this clone. V usage is TRBV6-1 and J usage is TRBJ1-5; D gene unclear. The CDR3 consists of 13 residues. Per germline, CDR1 MNHNS and CDR2 SASEGT. V was trimmed by 6 bases and J by 3 bases, leaving 9 bases between them. This CDR3 is CASRNRDNQPQHF. In DNA, the CDR3 is TGTGCCAGCAGGAACAGAGACAATCAGCCCCAGCATTTT.

The chain is built from TRBV4-1 and TRBJ2-3; D remains ambiguous. Trimming left V 0 bases short and J 5 bases short, with 9 bases between. Germline V gene sequence: CDR1 MGHRA, CDR2 YSYEKL. The CDR3 extends over 14 amino acids. In nucleotides, the CDR3 is TGCGCCAGCAGCCAAGATCCCGTCGGAGATACGCAGTATTTT. Protein: CASSQDPVGDTQYF.

This chain's CDR3 is CASSSGQDYQPQHF. In nucleotides, the CDR3 is TGTGCCAGCAGTTCAGGTCAGGACTATCAGCCCCAGCATTTT. This chain joins TRBV27 and TRBJ1-5; D unresolved. The CDR3 extends over 14 amino acids. Germline CDR1 MNHEY, CDR2 SMNVEV (reference sequence). Trimming shortened V by 4 bases and J by 5 bases, and 12 bases separated the two germline ends.

The chain has TRBV5-5 and TRBJ2-7, with D tentatively TRBD1 (5 bases). This CDR3 comprises 15 residues. The V end was cut by 2 bases, the J end by 3 bases, with 15 bases between. Looked up from germline, CDR1 is SGHKS and CDR2 is YYEKEE (reference sequence). CDR3 residues: CASSFPGSLVYEQYF. The CDR3 DNA is TGTGCCAGCAGCTTCCCAGGGTCTTTGGTCTACGAGCAGTACTTC.

V gene TRBV29-1 combines with J gene TRBJ2-7; D possibly corresponds to TRBD1 (5 bases). This CDR3 has 14 amino acids. Germline CDR1 SQVTM, CDR2 ANQGSEA. Deletions cut 0 bases from V and 6 bases from J, with 15 bases between. Written as DNA, the CDR3 is TGCAGCGTTGAAGAGCCGATCTCAGGGTTCGAGCAGTACTTC. Its protein is CSVEEPISGFEQYF.

The genes are TRBV2 and TRBJ1-3; D is uncertain. This CDR3 has 14 amino acids. Trimming took 9 bases from V and 1 from J, leaving 13 bases between them. CDR1 is SNHLY, CDR2 FYNNEI, per germline. CDR3 sequence reads: CASQRGFSGNTIYF. Here the CDR3 DNA reads TGTGCCAGTCAACGAGGGTTTTCTGGAAACACCATATATTTT.

A note on this clone: The sample holds other DNA sequences that translate to the same CDR3. The CDR3 DNA reads TGTGCCAGCAGCTTAGGGCAGTCCTATGGCTACACCTTC. Encoded protein: CASSLGQSYGYTF. This sequence joins TRBV7-9 and TRBJ1-2, with D unclear. Deletions cut 1 base from V and 4 bases from J, with 7 bases between. The germline V gene has CDR1 SEHNR and CDR2 FQNEAQ (reference sequence). This CDR3 comprises 13 residues.

V is TRBV9 and J is TRBJ1-1; the match to TRBD1 covers 9 bases. V shed 3 bases and J 3 bases; nucleotides not matched to a gene: 6. CDR3 length: 15 amino acids. In germline, CDR1 is SGDLS, CDR2 YYNGEE. The DNA for the CDR3 is TGTGCCAGCAGCGCGGGACAGGGCCTTGACACTGAAGCTTTCTTT. Its protein product is CASSAGQGLDTEAFF.

The chain combines TRBV6-5 with TRBJ1-2, with 8 bases aligning to TRBD1. Germline loops: CDR1 MNHEY, CDR2 SVGAGI. CDR3 length: 13 amino acids. After removal of 7 bases from V and 13 bases from J, the junction contained 14 bases not matched to a gene. The CDR3 loop is CASISPLAGGPTF. The CDR3 bases are TGTGCCAGCATTTCCCCACTAGCAGGGGGCCCCACCTTC.

Comments on this clone: The same CDR3 also results from other DNA sequences found in this sample. V and J are TRBV11-2 and TRBJ1-3; D gene unclear. Germline V CDR1 and CDR2: SGHAT, FQNNGV. The CDR3 extends over 14 amino acids. V was shortened by 1 base and J by 0 bases, with 4 bases between the two germline ends. The chain's CDR3 is CASSLAGSGNTIYF. The CDR3, as DNA: TGTGCCAGCAGCTTAGCCGGCTCTGGAAACACCATATATTTT.

The V and J genes are TRBV5-3 and TRBJ1-3; no clear D. TRBV5-3 is sorted into the ORF group, with uncertain function. The CDR3 contains 12 residues. V was shortened by 6 bases and J by 4 bases, with 8 bases between the two germline ends. CDR3 sequence reads: CARKLEGNTIYF. CDR3 nucleotides: TGTGCCAGAAAACTCGAGGGAAACACCATATATTTT.

The chain carries TRBV27 and TRBJ2-3, with D possibly being TRBD2 (7 bases). CDR1 and CDR2 from the germline V gene are MNHEY and SMNVEV (reference sequence). Trimming took 6 bases from V and 6 from J, leaving 19 bases between them. This CDR3 is built from 15 residues. CDR3 sequence: CASSLGARGADTQYF. CDR3 coding DNA: TGTGCCAGCAGCCTTGGGGCTCGGGGGGCCGATACGCAGTATTTT.

The chain uses TRBV14 and TRBJ2-7; 8 bases fit TRBD1. The germline V gene encodes CDR1 SGHDN and CDR2 FVKESK. The CDR3 has 17 residues. The V segment lost 0 bases and the J segment 3 bases; nucleotides outside the gene matches: 10. This chain's CDR3 is CASSQEYQGQVNYEQYF. CDR3 sequence (DNA): TGTGCCAGCAGCCAAGAATATCAGGGACAGGTTAACTACGAGCAGTACTTC. The full variable domain, its missing parts supplied by reference TRBV14 and TRBJ2-7, is EAGVTQFPSHSVIEKGQTVTLRCDPISGHDNLYWYRRVMGKEIKFLLHFVKESKQDESGMPNNRFLAERTGGTYSTLKVQPAELEDSGVYFCASSQEYQGQVNYEQYFGPGTRLTVT.

J is TRBJ2-2 and V is TRBV18, with D possibly matching TRBD2 (7 bases). The CDR3 has 16 residues. V was pared by 2 bases and J by 5 bases, with 15 bases between. CDR1 is KGHSH and CDR2 is LQKENI in the germline V gene. CDR3 residues: CASSPGGAGTTGELFF. The CDR3 DNA reads as TGTGCCAGCTCACCAGGGGGGGCCGGGACGACCGGGGAGCTGTTTTTT.

The chain recombines TRBV19 with TRBJ2-7; D possibly corresponds to TRBD1 (6 bases). CDR1 and CDR2 from the germline V gene are LNHDA and SQIVND (reference sequence). This CDR3 region has 13 residues. The germline V and J ends were trimmed by 6 bases and 3 bases, with 12 bases remaining between them. Written as DNA, the CDR3 is TGTGCCAGTAGCCCGGGACACATCTACGAGCAGTACTTC. Translated, it gives CASSPGHIYEQYF.

This rearrangement joins TRBV6-6 to TRBJ1-5, with 8 bases aligning to TRBD1. CDR1 and CDR2 from the germline V gene are MNHNY and SVGAGI (reference sequence). Losses at the gene ends were 5 bases for V and 1 base for J; bases not matched to a gene: 4. There are 15 residues in the CDR3. DNA of the CDR3: TGTGCCAGCAGTAAAGACAGGGGAAGCAATCAGCCCCAGCATTTT. It translates to CASSKDRGSNQPQHF.

The J gene is TRBJ1-5, the V gene TRBV7-9, with a possible D match to TRBD1 (5 bases). The V end lost 0 bases, the J end lost 6 bases, and 12 bases lay between the germline ends. Germline V gives CDR1 SEHNR, CDR2 FQNEAQ (reference sequence). This CDR3 is 15 amino acids long. The CDR3 sequence: CASSLAFREVQPQHF. The CDR3, as DNA: TGTGCCAGCAGCTTAGCGTTCAGGGAAGTTCAGCCCCAGCATTTT.

The gene calls are TRBV6-5 and TRBJ1-1; no reliable D call. This CDR3 is 14 amino acids long. Trimming shortened V by 4 bases and J by 2 bases, and 11 bases separated the two germline ends. In germline, CDR1 is MNHEY, CDR2 SVGAGI. The CDR3 loop is CASSSGEINTEAFF. For the CDR3, the DNA is TGTGCCAGCAGTTCGGGAGAAATAAACACTGAAGCTTTCTTT.

This chain connects TRBV5-1 to TRBJ2-1; D may be TRBD2 (5 bases). CDR3 length: 14 amino acids. Germline V lookup: CDR1 SGHRS, CDR2 YFSETQ. V was pared by 0 bases and J by 4 bases, with 8 bases between. CDR3 loop: CASSLAGEYNEQFF. The CDR3 nucleotides read TGCGCCAGCAGCTTGGCCGGGGAGTACAATGAGCAGTTCTTC. The whole variable domain, remainder taken from reference TRBV5-1 and TRBJ2-1, is KAGVTQTPRYLIKTRGQQVTLSCSPISGHRSVSWYQQTPGQGLQFLFEYFSETQRNKGNFPGRFSGRQFSNSRSEMNVSTLELGDSALYLCASSLAGEYNEQFFGPGTRLTVL.

This chain connects TRBV7-9 to TRBJ2-3; 11 bases align to TRBD2. This CDR3 region has 15 residues. Trimming took 4 bases from V and 2 from J; bases not matched to a gene: 2. Per the germline V gene, CDR1 is SEHNR and CDR2 is FQNEAQ (reference sequence). For the CDR3, the DNA is TGTGCCAGCAGCTCTAGCGGGGGGTCCACAGATACGCAGTATTTT. It encodes CASSSSGGSTDTQYF. Full variable domain (rest looked up from reference TRBV7-9 and TRBJ2-3): DTGVSQNPRHKITKRGQNVTFRCDPISEHNRLYWYRQTLGQGPEFLTYFQNEAQLEKSRLLSDRFSAERPKGSFSTLEIQRTEQGDSAMYLCASSSSGGSTDTQYFGPGTRLTVL.

The CDR3 region is CASRPGLSNQPQHF. In nucleotides, the CDR3 is TGTGCCAGCAGACCCGGACTTAGCAATCAGCCCCAGCATTTT. The rearrangement uses TRBV6-6 and TRBJ1-5; D unclear. Germline lookup yields CDR1 MNHNY and CDR2 SVGAGI (reference sequence). The CDR3 sequence is 14 residues long. V dropped 6 bases and J dropped 0 bases, with 9 bases sitting between them.

V gene TRBV12-5 combines with J gene TRBJ1-1; TRBD1 agrees at 9 bases. Germline V lookup: CDR1 LGHNT, CDR2 FRNRAP. J was trimmed by 6 bases and V by 6 bases; bases with no gene match: 8. The CDR3 runs to 14 residues. The CDR3 loop is CASGSGTGLAEAFF. For the CDR3, the DNA is TGTGCTAGTGGCTCCGGGACAGGGTTGGCTGAAGCTTTCTTT.

This clone was observed a single time. The V and J genes are TRBV13 and TRBJ1-3, with D tentatively TRBD1 (6 bases). Trimming pared 4 bases from V and 0 bases from J, leaving 13 bases between. The CDR3 has 16 residues. Germline CDR1 reads PRHDT; CDR2 reads FYEKMQ (reference sequence). The CDR3 sequence: CASSSFGQFSGNTIYF. The DNA of the CDR3 is TGTGCCAGCAGCTCGTTTGGACAGTTCTCTGGAAACACCATATATTTT.